This T cell receptor (beta chain) stems from a study of Ad26.COV2.S vaccination and SARS-CoV-2 variants. Treatment specified: about 20 received Ad26.COV2.S at low or high dose, single or two shots; about 5 received placebo; per-sample allocation not given. It was on day 63 after the first vaccine or placebo injection that samples were taken. Based in Boston, the donor was an adult of 18-55 years. An Ad26 vector was used to express Wuhan-strain SARS-CoV-2 spike as the vaccine. TCRdb's table, derived via immunoSEQ multiplex PCR, lists solely in-frame clones and lacks some. In the table there are 360,000 or so clones, about 88% of which are singletons. For this clone: The antigen remains unidentified.

General study findings and limits: Measurements of TCR breadth and depth may have given underestimates of the total T cell responses. Vaccine recipients posted higher spike-specific TCR breadth than their placebo counterparts.

Source: peripheral blood, taken in a trial of Ad26.COV2.S vaccine versus placebo. The receptor was derived from a person aged 18-65 years who received the Ad26.COV2.S COVID-19 vaccine or a placebo.

The CDR3 coding sequence is TGCAGCGTTCCGACAGGTGGGGGAGGATATGGCTACACCTTC. This encodes CSVPTGGGGYGYTF. This rearrangement joins TRBV29-1 to TRBJ1-2; a possible D gene is TRBD1 (6 bases). There are 14 residues in the CDR3. Germline lookup yields CDR1 SQVTM and CDR2 ANQGSEA. V lost 5 bases and J lost 5, with 18 bases in between.